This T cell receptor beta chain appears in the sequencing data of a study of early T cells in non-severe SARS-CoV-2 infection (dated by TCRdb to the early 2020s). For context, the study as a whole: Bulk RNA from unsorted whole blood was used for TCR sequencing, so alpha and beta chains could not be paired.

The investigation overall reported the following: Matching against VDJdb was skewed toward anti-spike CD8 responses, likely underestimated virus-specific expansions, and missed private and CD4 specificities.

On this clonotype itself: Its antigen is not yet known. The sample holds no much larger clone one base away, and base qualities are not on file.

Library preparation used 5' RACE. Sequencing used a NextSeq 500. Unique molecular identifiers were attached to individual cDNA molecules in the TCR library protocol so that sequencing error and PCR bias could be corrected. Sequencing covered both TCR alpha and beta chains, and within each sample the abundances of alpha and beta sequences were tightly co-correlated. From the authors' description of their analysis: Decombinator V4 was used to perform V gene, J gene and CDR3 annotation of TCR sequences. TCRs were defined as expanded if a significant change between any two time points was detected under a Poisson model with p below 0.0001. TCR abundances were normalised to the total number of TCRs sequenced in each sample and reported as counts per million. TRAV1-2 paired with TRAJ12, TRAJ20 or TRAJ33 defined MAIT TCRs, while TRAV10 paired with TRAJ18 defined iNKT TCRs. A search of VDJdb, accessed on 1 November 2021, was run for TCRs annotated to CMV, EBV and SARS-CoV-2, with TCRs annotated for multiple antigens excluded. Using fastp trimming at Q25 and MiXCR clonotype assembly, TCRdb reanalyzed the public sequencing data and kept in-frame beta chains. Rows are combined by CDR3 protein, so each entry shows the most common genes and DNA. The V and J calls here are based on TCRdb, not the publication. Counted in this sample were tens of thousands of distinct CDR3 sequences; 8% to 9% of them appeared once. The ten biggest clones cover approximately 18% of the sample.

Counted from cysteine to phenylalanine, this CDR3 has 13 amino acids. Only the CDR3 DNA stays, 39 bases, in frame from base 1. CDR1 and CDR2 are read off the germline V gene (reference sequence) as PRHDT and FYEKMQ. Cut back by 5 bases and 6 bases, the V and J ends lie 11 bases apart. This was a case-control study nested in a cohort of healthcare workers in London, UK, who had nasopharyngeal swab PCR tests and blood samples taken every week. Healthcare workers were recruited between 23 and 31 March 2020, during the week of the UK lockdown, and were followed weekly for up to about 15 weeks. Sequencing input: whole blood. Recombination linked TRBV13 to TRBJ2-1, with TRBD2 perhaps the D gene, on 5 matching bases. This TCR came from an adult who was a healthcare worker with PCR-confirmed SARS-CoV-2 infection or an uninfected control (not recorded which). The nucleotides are TGTGCCAGCAGCCCTCGACGGGGCAATGAGCAGTTCTTC. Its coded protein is CASSPRRGNEQFF. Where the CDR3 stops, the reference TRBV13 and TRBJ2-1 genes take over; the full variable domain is AAGVIQSPRHLIKEKRETATLKCYPIPRHDTVYWYQQGPGQDPQFLISFYEKMQSDKGSIPDRFSAQQFSDYHSELNMSSLELGDSALYFCASSPRRGNEQFFGPGTRLTVL.